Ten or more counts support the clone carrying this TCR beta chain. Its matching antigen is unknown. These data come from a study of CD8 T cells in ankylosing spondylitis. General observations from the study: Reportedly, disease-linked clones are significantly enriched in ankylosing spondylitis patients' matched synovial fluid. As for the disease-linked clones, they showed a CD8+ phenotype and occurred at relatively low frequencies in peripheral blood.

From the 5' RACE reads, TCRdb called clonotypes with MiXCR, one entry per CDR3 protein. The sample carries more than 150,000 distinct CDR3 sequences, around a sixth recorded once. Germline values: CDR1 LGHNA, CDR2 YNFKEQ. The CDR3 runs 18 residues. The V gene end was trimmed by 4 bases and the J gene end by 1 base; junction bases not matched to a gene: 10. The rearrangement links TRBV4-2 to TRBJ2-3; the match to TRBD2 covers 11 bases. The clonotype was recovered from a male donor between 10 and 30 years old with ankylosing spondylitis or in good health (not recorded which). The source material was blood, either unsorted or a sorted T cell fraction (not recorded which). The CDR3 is CASSLTSGSRVGTDTQYF. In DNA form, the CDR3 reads TGTGCCAGCAGCCTAACTAGCGGGAGCAGGGTTGGCACAGATACGCAGTATTTT.